This TCR beta chain emerged from a study of cytomegalovirus exposure and HLA in healthy donors. The table came from immunoSEQ multiplex PCR; TCRdb's copy has only in-frame clones and leaves some out. The table includes roughly 68,000 clones, 95% to 96% detected once. This clone was detected once. Germline CDR1 reads MGHDK; CDR2 reads SYGVNS. The CDR3 is made up of 13 amino acids. Trimming at V came to 7 bases and at J to 8 bases, leaving 7 bases not matched to a gene. Sequenced material: PBMCs. V gene TRBV25-1 combines with J gene TRBJ1-4; the match to TRBD1 covers 7 bases. The TCR sequence derives from a young woman in good health and CMV-seropositive. The CDR3 region is CASNRGGVEKLFF. CDR3 bases: TGTGCCAGCAATCGAGGGGGCGTAGAAAAACTGTTTTTT.